The T cell receptor (beta chain) described here comes from a study of OX40 agonist ivuxolimab in advanced cancers. About the study: Ivuxolimab, an agonistic anti-OX40 (CD134) antibody, was given to patients. Three patients had partial responses: one hepatocellular carcinoma, two cutaneous melanoma.

The CDR3 runs to 19 residues. Germline CDR1 and CDR2: LGHNA and YSLEER. V was clipped by 0 bases and J by 5 bases; unmatched bases: 11. Findings and limits, study-wide: Partial responders treated at 0.1-3.0 mg/kg exhibited clonal expansion among the lowest measured.

In the case of this clone: What it binds is not known.

Sequencing was performed with immunoSEQ multiplex PCR; in TCRdb, only in-frame clones are kept and a portion is missing. The data show nearly 85,000 clones, approximately 87% seen once. Excluded were patients having autoimmune disease history or systemic immunosuppression. Specimen: CD4+ or CD8+ T cells sorted from blood, collected in a trial of the OX40 agonist ivuxolimab. This chain links TRBV4-3 with TRBJ2-3, with TRBD2 identical over 13 bases. The sequence derives from an adult with an advanced solid tumor such as melanoma, head and neck, liver or kidney cancer. The CDR3 loop reads CASSQDPAGTSGAKDTQYF. CDR3 in DNA: TGCGCCAGCAGCCAAGATCCAGCCGGGACTAGCGGGGCTAAAGATACGCAGTATTTT.